The rows below give T cell receptor beta chains drawn from one sample of a study of response to subunit inactivated influenza vaccine. One entry per CDR3 protein, called by TCRdb with MiXCR from the RT-PCR reads. The top ten hold roughly 10% of the sample, which has a few hundred thousand distinct CDR3 sequences, 21% seen once. The sequencing used PBMCs from blood, collected about 20 months after vaccination. Receptor source: a man between 50 and 75 years old who received an inactivated influenza vaccine. Both conserved end residues are trimmed from each CDR3. Each record gives: V gene, J gene, D gene, CDR3 protein. A D gene is named only where the DNA matches it firmly.

v_gene: TRBV9
j_gene: TRBJ1-4
d_gene: TRBD1
CDR3aa: ASSPQGPGAQGELF

v_gene: TRBV28
j_gene: TRBJ1-5
d_gene: TRBD1
CDR3aa: ASSPTGGLNQPQH

v_gene: TRBV7-2
j_gene: TRBJ2-4
d_gene: TRBD2
CDR3aa: ASSPQPGLANIQY

v_gene: TRBV5-1
j_gene: TRBJ2-7
d_gene: .
CDR3aa: ASSLLSGASTGYEQY

v_gene: TRBV12-3/TRBV12-4
j_gene: TRBJ1-2
d_gene: .
CDR3aa: ASTPGTESRGYT

v_gene: TRBV15
j_gene: TRBJ2-1
d_gene: .
CDR3aa: ATSRELWGSGSYNEQF

v_gene: TRBV28
j_gene: TRBJ1-2
d_gene: TRBD1
CDR3aa: ATPGQGASGNGYT

v_gene: TRBV11-2
j_gene: TRBJ2-7
d_gene: .
CDR3aa: ASSLVAGVSYEQY

v_gene: TRBV3-1
j_gene: TRBJ2-3
d_gene: .
CDR3aa: ASSARGNSFSDTQY

v_gene: TRBV27
j_gene: TRBJ2-7
d_gene: TRBD2
CDR3aa: ASSVPTGLPSGRSGPTVYEQY

v_gene: TRBV11-2
j_gene: TRBJ2-1
d_gene: TRBD2
CDR3aa: ASGIGLAGAEF

v_gene: TRBV5-4
j_gene: TRBJ2-1
d_gene: TRBD1
CDR3aa: ASSSTGGRNNEQF

v_gene: TRBV12-3/TRBV12-4
j_gene: TRBJ1-1
d_gene: TRBD1
CDR3aa: ATRKAVTGGTEAF

v_gene: TRBV28
j_gene: TRBJ2-3
d_gene: TRBD1
CDR3aa: ASSSPGTGVFAGY

v_gene: TRBV27
j_gene: TRBJ2-2
d_gene: TRBD2
CDR3aa: ASSLSASGRDGELF

v_gene: TRBV19
j_gene: TRBJ1-5
d_gene: TRBD1
CDR3aa: ASTGTGASNQPQH

v_gene: TRBV5-1
j_gene: TRBJ2-3
d_gene: TRBD1
CDR3aa: ASSLAIQGGDTQY

v_gene: TRBV7-2
j_gene: TRBJ2-2
d_gene: .
CDR3aa: ASSFNHRANTGELF

v_gene: TRBV6-5
j_gene: TRBJ1-3
d_gene: .
CDR3aa: ASSYGPYSGNTIY

v_gene: TRBV29-1
j_gene: TRBJ2-7
d_gene: TRBD2
CDR3aa: SVVGAGLAGGTYEQY

v_gene: TRBV3-1
j_gene: TRBJ2-1
d_gene: TRBD2
CDR3aa: ASSPRVLAGGKQF

v_gene: TRBV19
j_gene: TRBJ1-5
d_gene: .
CDR3aa: ASSGVTGRNQPQH

v_gene: TRBV5-1
j_gene: TRBJ2-5
d_gene: TRBD2
CDR3aa: ASSLDGTSVKETQY

v_gene: TRBV6-5
j_gene: TRBJ2-7
d_gene: TRBD1
CDR3aa: ASSYGTGPGEQY

v_gene: TRBV7-6
j_gene: TRBJ2-2
d_gene: TRBD1
CDR3aa: ASSFPGQDPFGELF

v_gene: TRBV12-3/TRBV12-4
j_gene: TRBJ1-2
d_gene: .
CDR3aa: ASTLQGTYGYT

v_gene: TRBV11-2
j_gene: TRBJ2-2
d_gene: .
CDR3aa: ASSLIRNTGELF

v_gene: TRBV4-1
j_gene: TRBJ1-5
d_gene: TRBD1
CDR3aa: ASSPGQGERPQH

v_gene: TRBV12-3/TRBV12-4
j_gene: TRBJ1-2
d_gene: TRBD1
CDR3aa: ASSLAGTGGTEGGYT

v_gene: TRBV12-3/TRBV12-4
j_gene: TRBJ2-2
d_gene: .
CDR3aa: ASTLGAGELF

v_gene: TRBV7-2
j_gene: TRBJ2-7
d_gene: .
CDR3aa: ASSLGGGQRNEQY

v_gene: TRBV20-1
j_gene: TRBJ2-1
d_gene: .
CDR3aa: SARSPGGLGYNEQF

v_gene: TRBV11-2
j_gene: TRBJ2-3
d_gene: .
CDR3aa: ASSLDIGGSTDTQY

v_gene: TRBV4-3
j_gene: TRBJ1-2
d_gene: TRBD1
CDR3aa: ASSQTGQGNYGYT

v_gene: TRBV7-2
j_gene: TRBJ1-1
d_gene: .
CDR3aa: ASSQLKNTEAF

v_gene: TRBV12-3/TRBV12-4
j_gene: TRBJ2-1
d_gene: TRBD2
CDR3aa: ASSFLAANEQF

v_gene: TRBV5-1
j_gene: TRBJ2-4
d_gene: .
CDR3aa: ASSRTGGRDIQY

v_gene: TRBV9
j_gene: TRBJ2-2
d_gene: .
CDR3aa: ASSVDHATGELF

v_gene: TRBV7-3
j_gene: TRBJ2-1
d_gene: TRBD2
CDR3aa: ASSPSGNEQF

v_gene: TRBV30
j_gene: TRBJ2-5
d_gene: TRBD2
CDR3aa: AWSALTSGGGETQY